This T cell receptor beta chain was found in a study of blood T cell repertoires in COVID-19. Study details: Specimens from acute and convalescent COVID-19 originated in the United States, Italy and Spain. PBMCs, B-cell-depleted T cells, or T cells were the source of the cDNA or gDNA that made up the material.

V lost 3 bases and J lost 4; bases outside the gene matches: 9. The CDR3 sequence is 17 residues long. Germline lookup yields CDR1 LNHNV and CDR2 YYDKDF (reference sequence). Under the authors' procedure: Reference gene primer amplification gave nucleated cell count estimates. Some clones are missing from TCRdb's copy, which holds only in-frame ones; the method was immunoSEQ multiplex PCR. Clone size and the V and J calls come from that table; the DNA yielded D and trimming. The table has fewer than 130,000 clones, 70% to 90% seen once. The chain uses TRBV15 and TRBJ2-1, with 10 bases matching TRBD2. The TCR was taken from a human donor in a cohort sampled during active COVID-19. Sequenced material: peripheral blood. The CDR3 region is CATSSPVAGGPYNEQFF. CDR3 DNA sequence: TGTGCCACCAGCAGTCCCGTAGCGGGGGGCCCATACAATGAGCAGTTCTTC.